A selection of T cell receptor beta chains follows, all from one sample in a study of shared clonotypes between healthy human individuals. This table comes from immunoSEQ multiplex PCR, and its TCRdb copy is limited to in-frame clones, with some not included. This sample has about 2.4 million clones, with 80% to 95% found just once. The sample consisted of naive CD4+ T cells from PBMCs. Every receptor here comes from a man aged 18 to 29 in good health. Some clones in this sample may be carry-over from other donors' samples. Each CDR3 is given with its conserved first and last residue.

TRBV11-2	TRBJ1-4	CASSFIPQEWEKLFF
TRBV7-3	TRBJ2-1	CASSKNGAGGGNEQFF
TRBV28	TRBJ1-5	CASRLQGINQPQHF
TRBV9	TRBJ2-3	CASSVESGPTDTQYF
TRBV5-8	TRBJ1-2	CASSREDAMHGYTF
TRBV19	TRBJ2-1	CASSRSETYNEQFF
TRBV27	TRBJ2-2	CASAGRDGELFF
TRBV4-2	TRBJ2-2	CASSPRKDTGELFF
TRBV19	TRBJ1-4	CASQGRGGNEKLFF
TRBV11-2	TRBJ1-5	CASSPGVGNQPQHF
TRBV2	TRBJ2-5	CASSDAGRETQYF
TRBV19	TRBJ1-5	CASSIQGASNQPQHF
TRBV5-1	TRBJ2-2	CASNPNRAGELFF
TRBV7-9	TRBJ2-1	CASNRQGGSNEQFF
TRBV5-1	TRBJ2-2	CASSLEAGSRRELFF
TRBV27	TRBJ2-2	CASSPSDRRTGELFF
TRBV11-2	TRBJ2-2	CASSLGVGELFF
TRBV19	TRBJ2-2	CASSILGASGELFF
TRBV19	TRBJ2-7	CASSPPGQPYEQYF
TRBV5-1	TRBJ1-1	CASSFLTAMNTEAFF
TRBV29-1	TRBJ1-2	CSVENRLRDRGNYGYTF
TRBV10-3	TRBJ2-2	CAIRERGTGENTGELFF
TRBV18	TRBJ2-6	CASSPRDRASGANVLTF
TRBV9	TRBJ2-7	CASSEQLFSYEQYF
TRBV19	TRBJ2-2	CASSIRQGTGELFF
TRBV4-1	TRBJ2-3	CASSQESSYYSTDTQYF
TRBV7-2	TRBJ1-1	CASSLVWGEAFF
TRBV5-8	TRBJ1-2	CASSSGRYGYTF
TRBV27	TRBJ2-5	CASSFVSGVGETQYF
TRBV27	TRBJ2-1	CATREQGNEQFF
TRBV7-9	TRBJ2-7	CASSLAGGWNEQYF
TRBV5-1	TRBJ2-2	CASSFDPRNTGELFF
TRBV10-3	TRBJ1-5	CAISDGTEYQPQHF
TRBV7-2	TRBJ2-1	CASSLEGPVSNEQFF
TRBV28	TRBJ2-1	CASRIDRVYNEQFF
TRBV27	TRBJ1-2	CASSFLDRVGYGYTF
TRBV30	TRBJ1-1	CAWSDGTEAFF
TRBV5-1	TRBJ2-3	CASSADLAGGADTQYF
TRBV2	TRBJ2-1	CASSDLAGGPGYEQFF
TRBV7-3	TRBJ2-2	CASSLTSSGELFF
TRBV19	TRBJ2-3	CASGRGDTQYF
TRBV7-6	TRBJ2-3	CASREAGSTDTQYF
TRBV5-4	TRBJ2-7	CASSLYDEQYF
TRBV5-5	TRBJ2-5	CASSGRRGGQETQYF
TRBV11-1	TRBJ1-2	CASSFGQGSGYTF